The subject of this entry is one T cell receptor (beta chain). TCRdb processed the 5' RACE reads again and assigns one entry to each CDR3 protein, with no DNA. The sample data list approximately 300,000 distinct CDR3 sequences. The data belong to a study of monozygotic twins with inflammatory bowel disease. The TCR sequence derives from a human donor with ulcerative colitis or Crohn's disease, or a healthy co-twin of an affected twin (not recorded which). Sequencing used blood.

The CDR3 reads CASSQDMASRGSHEQYF. The chain links TRBV4-3 to TRBJ2-7. CDR3 length: 17 amino acids. Germline values: CDR1 LGHNA, CDR2 YSLEER.